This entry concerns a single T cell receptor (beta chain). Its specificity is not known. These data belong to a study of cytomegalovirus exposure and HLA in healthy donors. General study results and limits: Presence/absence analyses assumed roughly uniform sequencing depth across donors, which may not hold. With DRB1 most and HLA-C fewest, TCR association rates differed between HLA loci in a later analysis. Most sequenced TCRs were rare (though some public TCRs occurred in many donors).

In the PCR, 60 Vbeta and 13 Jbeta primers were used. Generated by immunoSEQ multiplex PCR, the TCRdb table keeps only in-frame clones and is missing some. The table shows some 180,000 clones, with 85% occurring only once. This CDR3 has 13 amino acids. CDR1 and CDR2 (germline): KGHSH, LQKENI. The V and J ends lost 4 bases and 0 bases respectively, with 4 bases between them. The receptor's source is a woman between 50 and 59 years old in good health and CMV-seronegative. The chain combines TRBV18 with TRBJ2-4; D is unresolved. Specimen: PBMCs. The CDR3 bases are TGTGCCAGCTCACGAGGAGCCAAAAACATTCAGTACTTC. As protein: CASSRGAKNIQYF.